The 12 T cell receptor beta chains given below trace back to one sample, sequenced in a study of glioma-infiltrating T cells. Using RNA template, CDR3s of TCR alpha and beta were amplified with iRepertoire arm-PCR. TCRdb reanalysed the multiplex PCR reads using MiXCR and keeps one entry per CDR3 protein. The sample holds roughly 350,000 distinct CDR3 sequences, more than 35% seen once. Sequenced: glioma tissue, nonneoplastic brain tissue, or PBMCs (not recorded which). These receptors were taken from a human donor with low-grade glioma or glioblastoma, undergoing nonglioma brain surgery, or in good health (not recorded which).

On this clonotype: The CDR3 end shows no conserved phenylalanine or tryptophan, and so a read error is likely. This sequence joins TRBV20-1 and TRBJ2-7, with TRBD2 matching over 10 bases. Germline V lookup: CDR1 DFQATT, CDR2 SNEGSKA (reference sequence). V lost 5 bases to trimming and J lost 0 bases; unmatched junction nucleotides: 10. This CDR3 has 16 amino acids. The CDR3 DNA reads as TGCAGTGCTCGTTCACCTACTAGCGGGGCCTCCTACGAGCAGTACTTA. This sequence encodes CSARSPTSGASYEQYL.

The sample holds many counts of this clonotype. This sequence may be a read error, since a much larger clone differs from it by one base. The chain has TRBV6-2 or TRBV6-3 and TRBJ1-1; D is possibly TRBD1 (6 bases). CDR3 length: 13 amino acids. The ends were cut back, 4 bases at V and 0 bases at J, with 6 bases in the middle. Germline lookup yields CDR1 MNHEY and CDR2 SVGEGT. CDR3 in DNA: TGTGCCAGCAGTTGGACAGTGAACACTGAAGCTTTCTTT. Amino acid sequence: CASSWTVNTEAFF.

The CDR3 loop reads CASSQAGLAGTDTQYF. The DNA for the CDR3 is TGCGCCAGCAGCCAAGCGGGACTAGCGGGCACAGATACGCAGTATTTT. The rearrangement joins TRBV4-1 to TRBJ2-3; TRBD2 matches at 11 bases. CDR1 and CDR2 (germline): MGHRA, YSYEKL. The junction had 1 base not matched to a gene; V was cut back by 1 base and J by 1 base. The CDR3 is made up of 16 amino acids.

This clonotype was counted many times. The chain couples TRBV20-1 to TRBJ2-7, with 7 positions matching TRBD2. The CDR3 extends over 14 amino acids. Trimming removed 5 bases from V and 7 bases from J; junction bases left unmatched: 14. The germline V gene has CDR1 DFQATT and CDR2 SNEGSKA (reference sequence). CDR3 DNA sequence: TGCAGTGCTCGTTTAGCGGGTCGTACGGGGGAGCAGTACTTC. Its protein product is CSARLAGRTGEQYF.

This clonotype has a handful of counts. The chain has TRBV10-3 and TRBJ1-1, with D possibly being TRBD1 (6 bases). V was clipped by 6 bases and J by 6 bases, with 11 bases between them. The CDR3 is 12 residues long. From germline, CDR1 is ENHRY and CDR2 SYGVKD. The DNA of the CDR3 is TGTGCCATCAGCCCCGGGGGCGCTGAAGCTTTCTTT. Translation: CAISPGGAEAFF.

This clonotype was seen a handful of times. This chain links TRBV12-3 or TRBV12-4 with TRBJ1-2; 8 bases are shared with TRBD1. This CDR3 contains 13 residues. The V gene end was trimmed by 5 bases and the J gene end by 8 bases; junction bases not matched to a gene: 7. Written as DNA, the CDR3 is TGTGCCAGCAGTCGACAGGGGATGAGAGGCTACACCTTC. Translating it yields CASSRQGMRGYTF.

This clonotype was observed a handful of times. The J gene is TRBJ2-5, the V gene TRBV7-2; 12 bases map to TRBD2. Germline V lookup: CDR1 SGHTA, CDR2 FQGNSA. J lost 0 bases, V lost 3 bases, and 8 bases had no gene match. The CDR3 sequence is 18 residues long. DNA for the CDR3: TGTGCCAGCAGCTTTCTGACTAGCGGGAGATTATACCAAGAGACCCAGTACTTC. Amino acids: CASSFLTSGRLYQETQYF.

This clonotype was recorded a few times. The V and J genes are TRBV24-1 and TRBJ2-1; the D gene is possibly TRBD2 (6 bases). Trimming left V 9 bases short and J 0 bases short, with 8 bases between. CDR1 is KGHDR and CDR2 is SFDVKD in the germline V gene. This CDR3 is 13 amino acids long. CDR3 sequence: CATARGSYNEQFF. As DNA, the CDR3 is TGTGCCACCGCGCGGGGCTCCTACAATGAGCAGTTCTTC.

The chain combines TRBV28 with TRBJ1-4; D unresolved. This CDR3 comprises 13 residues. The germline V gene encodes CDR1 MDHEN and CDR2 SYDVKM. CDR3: CVGCNVPNEKLFF. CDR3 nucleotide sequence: TGTGTCGGGTGTAATGTTCCTAATGAAAAACTGTTTTTT.

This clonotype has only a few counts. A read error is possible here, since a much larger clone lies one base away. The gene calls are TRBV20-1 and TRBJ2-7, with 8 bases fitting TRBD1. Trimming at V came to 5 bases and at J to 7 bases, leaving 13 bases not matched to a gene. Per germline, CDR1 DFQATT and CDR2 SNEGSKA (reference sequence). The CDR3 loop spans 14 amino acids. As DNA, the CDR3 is TGCAGTGCTGGCACCGGGACAGGCGCAGGTGAGCAGTACTTC. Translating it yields CSAGTGTGAGEQYF.

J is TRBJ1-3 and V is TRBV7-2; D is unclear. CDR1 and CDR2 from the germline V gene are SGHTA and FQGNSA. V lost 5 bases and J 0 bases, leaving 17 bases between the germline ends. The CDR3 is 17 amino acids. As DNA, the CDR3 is TGTGCCAGCAGCCCTCATGGGATCTCCAGCTCTGGAAACACCATATATTTT. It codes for CASSPHGISSSGNTIYF.

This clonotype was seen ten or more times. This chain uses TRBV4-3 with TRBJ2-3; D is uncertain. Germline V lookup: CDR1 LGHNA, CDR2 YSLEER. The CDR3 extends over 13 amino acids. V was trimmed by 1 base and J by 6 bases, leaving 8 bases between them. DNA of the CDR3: TGCGCCAGCAGCCAAGTGTTTTCCGATACGCAGTATTTT. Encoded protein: CASSQVFSDTQYF.